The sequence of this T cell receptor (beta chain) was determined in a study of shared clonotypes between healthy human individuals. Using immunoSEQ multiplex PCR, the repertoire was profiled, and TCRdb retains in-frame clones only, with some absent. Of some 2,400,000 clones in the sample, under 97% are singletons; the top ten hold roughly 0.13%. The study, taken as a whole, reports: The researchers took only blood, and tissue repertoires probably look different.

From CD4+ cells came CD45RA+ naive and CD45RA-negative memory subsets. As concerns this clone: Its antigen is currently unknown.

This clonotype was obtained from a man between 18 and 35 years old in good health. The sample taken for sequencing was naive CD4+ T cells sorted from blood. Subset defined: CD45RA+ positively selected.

CDR3 nucleotides: TGCGCCAGCAGCCAAGATCCGGCTAGCGGGAGTAGAACCGGGGAGCTGTTTTTT. Translated, it gives CASSQDPASGSRTGELFF. The chain employs TRBV4-3 and TRBJ2-2, with 10 bases matching TRBD2. V shed 0 bases and J 5 bases; nucleotides not matched to a gene: 9. The CDR3 is 18 amino acids. Germline CDR1 is LGHNA and CDR2 is YSLEER.